One sample yielded the 9 T cell receptor beta chains listed below, sequenced in a study of blood T cell repertoires in COVID-19. The table came from immunoSEQ multiplex PCR; TCRdb's copy has only in-frame clones and leaves some out. The sample includes roughly 150,000 clones, under 90% of them seen just once. The sample taken for sequencing was peripheral blood. The receptors shown here come from an elderly woman with active or convalescent COVID-19.

This sequence joins TRBV6-1 and TRBJ1-2; a weak D match, TRBD1 (6 bases). The CDR3 is made up of 16 amino acids. V was clipped by 1 base and J by 8 bases, with 20 bases between them. Per the germline V gene, CDR1 is MNHNS and CDR2 is SASEGT. CDR3 in DNA: TGTGCCAGCAGTGAAGATCCCCCTCAGGGGTGGTTGGGCTACACCTTC. Its protein is CASSEDPPQGWLGYTF.

V usage is TRBV9 and J usage is TRBJ2-5, with a weak D call TRBD1 (5 bases). CDR3 length equals 16 residues. The germline CDR1 and CDR2 sequences are SGDLS and YYNGEE. With 0 bases removed from V and 5 bases from J, the gap between germline ends came to 17 bases. The CDR3 DNA reads TGTGCCAGCAGCGTAGTTCCCCAGGGTTTTGGTGAGACCCAGTACTTC. Its protein is CASSVVPQGFGETQYF.

This sequence joins TRBV6-6 and TRBJ2-7; D ambiguous. Germline CDR1 and CDR2: MNHNY and SVGAGI (reference sequence). CDR3 length: 11 amino acids. V was shortened by 6 bases and J by 5 bases, with 8 bases between the two germline ends. CDR3 region: CASSLSNEQYF. In DNA form, the CDR3 reads TGTGCCAGCAGCCTCTCTAACGAGCAGTACTTC.

The rearrangement joins TRBV5-1 to TRBJ2-1, with 7 nucleotides matching TRBD2. The germline gives CDR1 SGHRS, CDR2 YFSETQ. This CDR3 is 16 amino acids long. V shed 4 bases and J 0 bases; nucleotides not matched to a gene: 7. The CDR3 nucleotides read TGCGCCAGCAGCCTCGGGAGGACAATCTCCTACAATGAGCAGTTCTTC. This gives the protein CASSLGRTISYNEQFF.

This clone turned up a few times. This sequence joins TRBV19 and TRBJ2-2; 13 bases map to TRBD2. This CDR3 contains 16 residues. From germline, CDR1 is LNHDA and CDR2 SQIVND (reference sequence). The V segment lost 5 bases and the J segment 4 bases; nucleotides outside the gene matches: 4. CDR3 sequence (DNA): TGTGCCAGTAGTCCGGGACTAGCGGGAATCACCGGGGAGCTGTTTTTT. It encodes CASSPGLAGITGELFF.

The CDR3 DNA is TGTGCCAGTAGTTCCGACCCCGGGACAGTCAATCAGCCCCAGCATTTT. Residues: CASSSDPGTVNQPQHF. The V and J genes are TRBV19 and TRBJ1-5; TRBD1 matches 7 bases. J was trimmed by 3 bases and V by 5 bases; bases with no gene match: 10. Germline CDR1 reads LNHDA; CDR2 reads SQIVND (reference sequence). This CDR3 spans 16 amino acids.

CDR3 in DNA: TGTGCCAGCAGTTTACTTGGGAGCATTCAGTACTTC. Its translation is CASSLLGSIQYF. The rearrangement uses TRBV12-3 or TRBV12-4 and TRBJ2-4, with D perhaps matching TRBD2 (5 bases). The CDR3 covers 12 residues. With 2 bases removed from V and 9 bases from J, the gap between germline ends came to 8 bases.

As DNA, the CDR3 is TGTGCCAGCAGCTGGGGACTAGCGGGCGTTACCTACGAGCAGTACTTC. Encoded protein: CASSWGLAGVTYEQYF. The rearrangement joins TRBV5-6 to TRBJ2-7, with 12 nucleotides matching TRBD2. There are 16 residues in the CDR3. The junction had 6 bases not matched to a gene; V was cut back by 3 bases and J by 2 bases. CDR1 is SGHDT, CDR2 YYEEEE, per germline.

The chain carries TRBV12-3 or TRBV12-4 and TRBJ2-7, with 11 bases that match TRBD2. The CDR3 length is 12 residues. The V segment lost 3 bases and the J segment 9 bases; nucleotides outside the gene matches: 1. The chain's CDR3 is CASSFTSGRQYF. The CDR3 DNA sequence: TGTGCCAGCAGTTTTACTAGCGGGAGGCAGTACTTC.